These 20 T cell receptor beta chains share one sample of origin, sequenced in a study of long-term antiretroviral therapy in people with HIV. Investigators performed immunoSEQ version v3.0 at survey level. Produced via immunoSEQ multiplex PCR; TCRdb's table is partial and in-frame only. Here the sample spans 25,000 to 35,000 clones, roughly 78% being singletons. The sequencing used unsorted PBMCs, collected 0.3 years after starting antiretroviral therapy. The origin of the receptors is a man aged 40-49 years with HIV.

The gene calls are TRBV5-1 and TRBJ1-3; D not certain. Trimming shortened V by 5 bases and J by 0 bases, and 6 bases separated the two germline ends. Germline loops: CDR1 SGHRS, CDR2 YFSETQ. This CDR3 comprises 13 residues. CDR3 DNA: TGCGCCAGCAGTGAAGTCTCTGGAAACACCATATATTTT. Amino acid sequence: CASSEVSGNTIYF.

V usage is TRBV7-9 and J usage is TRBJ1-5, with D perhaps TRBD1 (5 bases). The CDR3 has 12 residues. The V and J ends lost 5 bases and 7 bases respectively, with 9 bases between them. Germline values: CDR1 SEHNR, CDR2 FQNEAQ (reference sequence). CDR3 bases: TGTGCCAGCAGCACCAAGGGGCAGCCCCAGCATTTT. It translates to CASSTKGQPQHF.

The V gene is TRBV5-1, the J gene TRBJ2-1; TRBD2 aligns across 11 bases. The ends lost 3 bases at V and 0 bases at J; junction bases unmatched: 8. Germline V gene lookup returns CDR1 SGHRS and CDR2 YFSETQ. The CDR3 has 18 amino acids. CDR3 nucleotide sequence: TGCGCCAGCAGCTCCCTGGGACTAGCGGCGAGCTCCTACAATGAGCAGTTCTTC. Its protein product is CASSSLGLAASSYNEQFF.

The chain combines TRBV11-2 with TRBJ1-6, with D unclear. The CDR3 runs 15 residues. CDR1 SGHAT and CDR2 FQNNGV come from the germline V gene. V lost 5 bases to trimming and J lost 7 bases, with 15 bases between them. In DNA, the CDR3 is TGTGCCAGCAGCCGTCGGGGTGGTAAGAATTCACCCCTCCACTTT. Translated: CASSRRGGKNSPLHF.

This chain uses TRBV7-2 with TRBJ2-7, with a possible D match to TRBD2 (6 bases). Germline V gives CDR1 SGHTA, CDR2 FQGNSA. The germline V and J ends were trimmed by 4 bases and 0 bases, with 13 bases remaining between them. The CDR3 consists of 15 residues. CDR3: CASSSRGGSSYEQYF. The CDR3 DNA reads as TGTGCCAGCAGCTCACGTGGGGGGAGCTCCTACGAGCAGTACTTC.

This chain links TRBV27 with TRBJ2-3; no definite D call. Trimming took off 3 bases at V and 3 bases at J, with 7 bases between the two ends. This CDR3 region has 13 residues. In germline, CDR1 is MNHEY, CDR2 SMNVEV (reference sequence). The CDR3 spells CASSFIRTDTQYF. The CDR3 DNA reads TGTGCCAGCAGTTTCATTAGGACAGATACGCAGTATTTT.

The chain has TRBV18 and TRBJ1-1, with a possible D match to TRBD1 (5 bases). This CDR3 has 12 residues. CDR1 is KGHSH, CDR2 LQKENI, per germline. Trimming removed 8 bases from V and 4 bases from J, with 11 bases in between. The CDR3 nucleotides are TGTGCCAGCGGCAGGGACGTCACTGAAGCTTTCTTT. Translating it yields CASGRDVTEAFF.

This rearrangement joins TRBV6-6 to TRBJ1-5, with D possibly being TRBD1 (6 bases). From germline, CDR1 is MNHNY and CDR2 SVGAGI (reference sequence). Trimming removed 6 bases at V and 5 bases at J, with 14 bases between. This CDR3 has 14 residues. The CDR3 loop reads CASSLRGRDQPQHF. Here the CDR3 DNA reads TGTGCCAGCAGCCTCAGGGGCAGGGATCAGCCCCAGCATTTT.

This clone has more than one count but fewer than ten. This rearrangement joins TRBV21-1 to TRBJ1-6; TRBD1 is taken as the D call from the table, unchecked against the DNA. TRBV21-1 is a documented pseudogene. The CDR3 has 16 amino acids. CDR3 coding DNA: TGTGCCAGCACGCCCCGGGTGGCAGGGATGAATTCACCCCTCCACTTT. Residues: CASTPRVAGMNSPLHF.

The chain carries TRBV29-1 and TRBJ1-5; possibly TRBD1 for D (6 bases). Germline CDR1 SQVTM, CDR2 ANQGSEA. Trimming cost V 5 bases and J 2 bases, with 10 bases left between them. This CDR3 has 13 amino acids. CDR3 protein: CSVQTGGNQPQHF. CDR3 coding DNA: TGCAGCGTTCAGACAGGAGGCAATCAGCCCCAGCATTTT. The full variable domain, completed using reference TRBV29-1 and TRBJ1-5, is SAVISQKPSRDICQRGTSLTIQCQVDSQVTMMFWYRQQPGQSLTLIATANQGSEATYESGFVIDKFPISRPNLTFSTLTVSNMSPEDSSIYLCSVQTGGNQPQHFGDGTRLSIL.

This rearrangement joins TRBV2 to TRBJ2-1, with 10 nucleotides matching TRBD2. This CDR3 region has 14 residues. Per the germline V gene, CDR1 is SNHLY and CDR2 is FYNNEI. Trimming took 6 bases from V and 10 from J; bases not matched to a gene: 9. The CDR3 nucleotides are TGTGCCAGCAGGGCCCTAGCGGGAGATCGCGAGCAGTTCTTC. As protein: CASRALAGDREQFF.

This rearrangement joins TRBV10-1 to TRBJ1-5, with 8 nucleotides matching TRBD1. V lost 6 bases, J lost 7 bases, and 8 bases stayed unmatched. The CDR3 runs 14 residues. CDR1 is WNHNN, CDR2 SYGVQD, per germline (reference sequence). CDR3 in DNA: TGCGCCAGCAGCGGCGGACAGGGAAGACAGCCCCAGCATTTT. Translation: CASSGGQGRQPQHF.

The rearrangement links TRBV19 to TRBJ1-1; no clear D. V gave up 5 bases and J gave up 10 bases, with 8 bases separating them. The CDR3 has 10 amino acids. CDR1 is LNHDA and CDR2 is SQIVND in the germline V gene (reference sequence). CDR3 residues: CASSSGLAFF. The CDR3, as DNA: TGTGCCAGTAGTTCGGGATTAGCTTTCTTT.

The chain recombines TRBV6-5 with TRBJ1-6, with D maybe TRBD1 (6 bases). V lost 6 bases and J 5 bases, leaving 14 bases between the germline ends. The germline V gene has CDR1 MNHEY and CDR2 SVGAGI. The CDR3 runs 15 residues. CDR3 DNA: TGTGCCAGCAGGCGGTCTTACAGGGATAATTCACCCCTCCACTTT. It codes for CASRRSYRDNSPLHF.

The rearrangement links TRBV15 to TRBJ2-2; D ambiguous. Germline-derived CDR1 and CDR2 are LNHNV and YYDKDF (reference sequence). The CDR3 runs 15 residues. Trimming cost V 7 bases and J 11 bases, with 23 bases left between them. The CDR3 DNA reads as TGTGCCACCAATCCTGGGGAAACAAAATCTGAAGAGCTGTTTTTT. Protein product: CATNPGETKSEELFF.

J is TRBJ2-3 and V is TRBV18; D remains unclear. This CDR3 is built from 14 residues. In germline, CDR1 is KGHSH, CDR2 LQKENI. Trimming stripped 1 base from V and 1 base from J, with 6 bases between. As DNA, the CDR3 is TGTGCCAGCTCACCACAGGCTCGCACAGATACGCAGTATTTT. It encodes CASSPQARTDTQYF.

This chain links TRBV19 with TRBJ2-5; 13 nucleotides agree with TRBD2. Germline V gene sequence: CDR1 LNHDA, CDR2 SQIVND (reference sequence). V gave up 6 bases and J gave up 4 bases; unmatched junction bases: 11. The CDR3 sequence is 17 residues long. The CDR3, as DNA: TGTGCCAGTAGCACGGGACTAGCGGGGTTTTTGGGAGAGACCCAGTACTTC. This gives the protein CASSTGLAGFLGETQYF. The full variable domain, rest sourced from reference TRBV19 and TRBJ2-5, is DGGITQSPKYLFRKEGQNVTLSCEQNLNHDAMYWYRQDPGQGLRLIYYSQIVNDFQKGDIAEGYSVSREKKESFPLTVTSAQKNPTAFYLCASSTGLAGFLGETQYFGPGTRLLVL.

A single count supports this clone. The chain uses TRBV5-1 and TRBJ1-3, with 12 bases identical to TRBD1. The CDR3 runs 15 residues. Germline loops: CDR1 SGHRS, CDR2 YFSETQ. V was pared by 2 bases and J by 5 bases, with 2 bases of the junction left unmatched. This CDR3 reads CASSFGTGGRNTIYF. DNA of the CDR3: TGCGCCAGCAGCTTCGGGACAGGGGGCAGAAACACCATATATTTT.

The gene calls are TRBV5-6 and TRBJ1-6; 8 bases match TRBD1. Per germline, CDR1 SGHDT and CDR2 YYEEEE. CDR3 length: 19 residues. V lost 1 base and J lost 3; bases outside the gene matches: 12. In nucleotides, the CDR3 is TGTGCCAGCAGCTTGTTACAGGGGGAGCATATGGGCTATAATTCACCCCTCCACTTT. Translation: CASSLLQGEHMGYNSPLHF.

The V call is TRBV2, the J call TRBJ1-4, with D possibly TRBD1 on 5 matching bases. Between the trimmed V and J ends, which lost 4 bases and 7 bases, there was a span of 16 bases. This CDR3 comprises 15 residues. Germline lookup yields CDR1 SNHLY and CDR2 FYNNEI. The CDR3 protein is CASSAGRRQGEKLFF. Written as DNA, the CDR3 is TGTGCCAGCAGTGCAGGGCGACGGCAGGGTGAAAAACTGTTTTTT.